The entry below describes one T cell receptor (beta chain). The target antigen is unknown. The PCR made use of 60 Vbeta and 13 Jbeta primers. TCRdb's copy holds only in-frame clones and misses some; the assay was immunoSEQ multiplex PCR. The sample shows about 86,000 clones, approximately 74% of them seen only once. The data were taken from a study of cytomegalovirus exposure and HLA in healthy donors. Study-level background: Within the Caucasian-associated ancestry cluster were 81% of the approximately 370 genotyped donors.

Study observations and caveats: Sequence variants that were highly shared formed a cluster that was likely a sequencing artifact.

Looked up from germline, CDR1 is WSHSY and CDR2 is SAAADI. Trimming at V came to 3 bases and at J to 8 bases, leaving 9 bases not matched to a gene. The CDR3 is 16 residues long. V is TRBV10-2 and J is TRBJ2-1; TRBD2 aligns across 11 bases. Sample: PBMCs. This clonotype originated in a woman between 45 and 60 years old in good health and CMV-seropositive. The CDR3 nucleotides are TGCGCCAGCAGTGAAGACCGACTAGCGGGACGGCATGAGCAGTTCTTC. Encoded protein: CASSEDRLAGRHEQFF.